Described below is a single T cell receptor beta chain sequence and its context. The target antigen is unknown. The study ran the assay at deep level. Clones were read by immunoSEQ multiplex PCR, and TCRdb kept only the in-frame ones, dropping some. The repertoire consists of some 2,500,000 clones, with under 95% occurring once and the leading ten covering around 0.4%. CDR1 is LNHDA, CDR2 SQIVND, per germline (reference sequence). With 6 bases clipped from V and 8 bases from J, the junction kept 5 bases outside the gene matches. This CDR3 contains 12 residues. The data derive from a study of shared clonotypes between healthy human individuals. Study-wide results and caveats: Unshared clonotypes carried lower generation probabilities than those common to all four donors.

Splitting of CD4+ cells produced CD45RA+ naive and CD45RA-negative memory subsets. The chain couples TRBV19 to TRBJ1-2; 8 bases match TRBD1. Input material: naive CD4+ T cells from PBMCs. As for subset: CD45RA+ positively selected. The clonotype was recovered from a man aged 18 to 35 in good health. Some clones in this sample may be carry-over from other donors' samples. The CDR3 loop reads CASSQGAGGYTF. For the CDR3, the DNA is TGTGCCAGTAGCCAGGGGGCCGGCGGCTACACCTTC.